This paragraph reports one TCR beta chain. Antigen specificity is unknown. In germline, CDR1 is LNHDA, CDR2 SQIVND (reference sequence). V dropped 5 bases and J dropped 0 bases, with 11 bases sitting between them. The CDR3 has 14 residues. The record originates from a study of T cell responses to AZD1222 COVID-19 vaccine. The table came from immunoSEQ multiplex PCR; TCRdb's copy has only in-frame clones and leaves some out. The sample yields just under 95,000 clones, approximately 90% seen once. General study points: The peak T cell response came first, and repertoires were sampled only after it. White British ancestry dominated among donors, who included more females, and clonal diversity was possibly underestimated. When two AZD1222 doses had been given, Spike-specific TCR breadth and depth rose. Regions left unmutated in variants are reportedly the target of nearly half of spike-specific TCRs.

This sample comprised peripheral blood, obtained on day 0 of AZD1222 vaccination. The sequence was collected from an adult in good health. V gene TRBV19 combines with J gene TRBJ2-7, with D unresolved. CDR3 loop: CASSRSMSSYEQYF. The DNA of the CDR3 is TGTGCCAGTAGTCGGTCCATGAGCTCCTACGAGCAGTACTTC.